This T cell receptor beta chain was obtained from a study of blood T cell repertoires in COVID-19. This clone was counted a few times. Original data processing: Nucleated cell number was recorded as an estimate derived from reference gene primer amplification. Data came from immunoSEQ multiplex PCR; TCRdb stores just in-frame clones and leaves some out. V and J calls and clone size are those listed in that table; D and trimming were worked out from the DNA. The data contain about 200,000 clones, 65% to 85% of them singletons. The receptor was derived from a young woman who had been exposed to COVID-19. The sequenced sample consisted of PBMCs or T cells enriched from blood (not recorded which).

CDR3 nucleotides: TGTGCCAGCTCACTGACAGGGGGCTCCTTTCCGCAAGCTTTCTTT. Translation gives CASSLTGGSFPQAFF. J is TRBJ1-1 and V is TRBV18; the match to TRBD1 covers 10 bases. J lost 9 bases, V lost 4 bases, and 11 bases had no gene match. Germline lookup yields CDR1 KGHSH and CDR2 LQKENI. The CDR3 covers 15 residues.